This T cell receptor beta chain was sequenced for a study of T cell responses to AZD1222 COVID-19 vaccine. A word on this clone: What it binds is unknown.

Points from the study as a whole: After the peak T cell response, and only then, were repertoires sampled. Nearly half of spike-specific TCRs reportedly target variant regions that are unmutated in the B.1.351 and B.1.1.7 variants. Spike-specific TCR breadth and depth went up after people got two AZD1222 doses. Most donors were white British and more were female, and clonal diversity was possibly underestimated.

The CDR3 spans 15 residues. In germline, CDR1 is SGHRS, CDR2 YFSETQ. Deletions cut 0 bases from V and 0 bases from J, with 7 bases between. Produced via immunoSEQ multiplex PCR; TCRdb's table is partial and in-frame only. The table includes about 160,000 clones, about 93% detected once. Here the sequenced sample was peripheral blood, taken on day 0 of AZD1222 vaccination. The gene calls are TRBV5-1 and TRBJ1-5; D not certain. This receptor was identified in an adult in good health. Here the CDR3 DNA reads TGCGCCAGCAGCTTGGGGACGGATAGCAATCAGCCCCAGCATTTT. This translates into CASSLGTDSNQPQHF.